Listed below are T cell receptor beta chains from one sample, sequenced in a study of cytomegalovirus exposure and HLA in healthy donors. Assay: immunoSEQ multiplex PCR; the TCRdb copy retains only in-frame clones and omits some. The sample includes around 150,000 clones, around 67% of them seen just once. The source material was PBMCs. These receptors were taken from a woman younger than 30 in good health and CMV-seropositive. The CDR3 runs from the conserved cysteine through the conserved F or W. The order of the fields is J gene, D gene, clone size, V gene, CDR3 DNA, CDR3 protein. The D gene is left open where the match is weak. The size entry is marked missing in some rows and otherwise reads once, few, many or a size class.

J: TRBJ2-7; D: -; size: -; V: TRBV6-5; DNA: TGTGCCAGCAGAAACCGTCAGGGATGGGGCTACGAGCAGTACTTC; CDR3: CASRNRQGWGYEQYF
J: TRBJ1-2; D: -; size: once; V: TRBV18; DNA: TGTGCCAGCTCGAATACTCCCGGGCAGGGGAGCAACTATGGCTACACCTTC; CDR3: CASSNTPGQGSNYGYTF
J: TRBJ2-7; D: TRBD1; size: -; V: TRBV2; DNA: TGTGCCAGCAAAGGACAGGGGGCCTACGAGCAGTACTTC; CDR3: CASKGQGAYEQYF
J: TRBJ1-3; D: TRBD1; size: -; V: TRBV7-2; DNA: TGTGCCAGCAGCTTAGGGACAGGGGGAAACACCATATATTTT; CDR3: CASSLGTGGNTIYF
J: TRBJ2-1; D: -; size: -; V: TRBV7-5; DNA: TGTGCCAGAAGCTTAGAACAGGGAAACAATGAGCAGTTCTTC; CDR3: CARSLEQGNNEQFF
J: TRBJ1-4; D: TRBD1; size: -; V: TRBV6-5; DNA: TGTGCCAGCAGCCTTGACAGGGGGGACGAAAAACTGTTTTTT; CDR3: CASSLDRGDEKLFF
J: TRBJ2-1; D: -; size: -; V: TRBV27; DNA: TGTGCCAGCAGCGACGTGTCGGCAGGGAGGAACAATGAGCAGTTCTTC; CDR3: CASSDVSAGRNNEQFF
J: TRBJ2-3; D: TRBD2; size: -; V: TRBV7-6; DNA: TGTGCCAGCAGCCAAAGTGTAAGCGGGAGGGCAAGAGATACGCAGTATTTT; CDR3: CASSQSVSGRARDTQYF
J: TRBJ1-2; D: -; size: few; V: TRBV6-5; DNA: TGTGCCAGCAGCTTACATCACTGGGGCCGGGATGGCTACACCTTC; CDR3: CASSLHHWGRDGYTF
J: TRBJ1-5; D: -; size: -; V: TRBV27; DNA: TGTGCCAGCAGGAGAACCACAGGGAATCAGCCCCAGCATTTT; CDR3: CASRRTTGNQPQHF
J: TRBJ2-7; D: -; size: -; V: TRBV18; DNA: TGTGCCAGCTCACCACGCGAGACCTACGAGCAGTACTTC; CDR3: CASSPRETYEQYF
J: TRBJ1-5; D: -; size: few; V: TRBV19; DNA: TGTGCCAGTAGTATTGTCGATCAGCCCCAGCATTTT; CDR3: CASSIVDQPQHF
J: TRBJ1-1; D: -; size: -; V: TRBV30; DNA: TGTGCCCGAAAGGAGGCGAAGCATACTGAAGCTTTCTTT; CDR3: CARKEAKHTEAFF
J: TRBJ1-5; D: -; size: -; V: TRBV12-5; DNA: TGTGCTAGTGCCCGGTCGCGCCAGCCCCAGCATTTT; CDR3: CASARSRQPQHF
J: TRBJ2-6; D: -; size: -; V: TRBV9; DNA: TGTGCCAGCAGCCCCAATGGACAGTTCTCTGGGGCCAACGTCCTGACTTTC; CDR3: CASSPNGQFSGANVLTF
J: TRBJ2-7; D: TRBD1; size: -; V: TRBV11-1; DNA: TGTGCCAGCAGCCGGGCCGGGACAGGGTACCACGAGCAGTACTTC; CDR3: CASSRAGTGYHEQYF
J: TRBJ2-5; D: -; size: -; V: TRBV18; DNA: TGTGCCAGCTCACCACCGAGCGTGCAAGAGACCCAGTACTTC; CDR3: CASSPPSVQETQYF
J: TRBJ2-3; D: TRBD2; size: -; V: TRBV4-1; DNA: TGCGCCAGCAGCCTACTAGCGGGGGGGGGCACAGATACGCAGTATTTT; CDR3: CASSLLAGGGTDTQYF
J: TRBJ1-2; D: TRBD1; size: -; V: TRBV28; DNA: TGTGCCAGCAGTTTGTCCGCAGGGGGCCTCTTTTATGGCTACACCTTC; CDR3: CASSLSAGGLFYGYTF
J: TRBJ2-1; D: -; size: few; V: TRBV19; DNA: TGTGCCAGTAGCCGACACGACAATGAGCAGTTCTTC; CDR3: CASSRHDNEQFF
J: TRBJ2-7; D: TRBD2; size: -; V: TRBV30; DNA: TGTGCCTGCTCTCGGGGGGTAGAGCAGTACTTC; CDR3: CACSRGVEQYF
J: TRBJ2-7; D: TRBD2; size: -; V: TRBV5-1; DNA: TGCGCCAGCAGCTTGGCCGGGACTAGCTGGTACGAGCAGTACTTC; CDR3: CASSLAGTSWYEQYF
J: TRBJ2-7; D: TRBD1; size: once; V: TRBV28; DNA: TGTGCCAGCAGGCTGGGACAGAATTACGAGCAGTACTTC; CDR3: CASRLGQNYEQYF
J: TRBJ2-7; D: -; size: -; V: TRBV5-6; DNA: TGTGCCAGCAGCCTTCCCTATCCCTACGAGCAGTACTTC; CDR3: CASSLPYPYEQYF
J: TRBJ2-1; D: -; size: -; V: TRBV18; DNA: TGTGCCAGCTCACCACAACAGATTGGCGAAGGCTCCTACAATGAGCAGTTCTTC; CDR3: CASSPQQIGEGSYNEQFF
J: TRBJ1-2; D: -; size: -; V: TRBV6-6; DNA: TGTGCCAGCAGTTATTTGGGAGGTAGGGGCTACACCTTC; CDR3: CASSYLGGRGYTF
J: TRBJ1-2; D: -; size: -; V: TRBV27; DNA: TGTGCCAGCAGTACCCCTCAGGGTGGCTACACCTTC; CDR3: CASSTPQGGYTF
J: TRBJ2-3; D: -; size: -; V: TRBV11-3; DNA: TGTGCCAGCAGCTCAAGCACAGATACGCAGTATTTT; CDR3: CASSSSTDTQYF
J: TRBJ1-6; D: -; size: -; V: TRBV23-1; DNA: TGCGTCAAGGAGGCAGGTAATTCACCCCTCCACTTT; CDR3: CVKEAGNSPLHF
J: TRBJ2-3; D: TRBD2; size: -; V: TRBV4-2; DNA: TGTGCCAGCAGCCTTAGAGCGGGGACTAGCACAGATACGCAGTATTTT; CDR3: CASSLRAGTSTDTQYF
J: TRBJ1-1; D: -; size: few; V: TRBV27; DNA: TGTGCCAGCACCTTTGATAGCACTGAAGCTTTCTTT; CDR3: CASTFDSTEAFF
J: TRBJ2-1; D: TRBD1; size: -; V: TRBV15; DNA: TGTGCCACCAGCAGAGTTCCGGACAGGAATAATGAGCAGTTCTTC; CDR3: CATSRVPDRNNEQFF